This T cell receptor beta chain is from a study of blood T cell repertoires in COVID-19. Study information: Specimens from acute and convalescent COVID-19 originated in the United States, Italy and Spain. The analysed material was cDNA or gDNA that came from T cells, B-cell-depleted T cells, or PBMCs.

This CDR3 region has 17 residues. With V trimmed by 1 base and J by 1 base, 7 bases remained unmatched. In germline, CDR1 is KGHSH, CDR2 LQKENI. Per the original data handling: Amplification of reference gene primers provided the estimated nucleated cell counts. TCRdb's table, derived via immunoSEQ multiplex PCR, lists solely in-frame clones and lacks some. V and J calls and clone size follow that table, whereas D and trimming were derived from the DNA. The profile shows 140,000 or so clones, 75% to 85% of them singletons. The sample was peripheral blood. The genes are TRBV18 and TRBJ2-3; TRBD2 agrees at 8 bases. This receptor was identified in a man aged 50-59 years with acute or convalescent COVID-19. The CDR3 protein is CASSPLDGGERTDTQYF. CDR3 bases: TGTGCCAGCTCACCACTGGACGGGGGGGAACGCACAGATACGCAGTATTTT.